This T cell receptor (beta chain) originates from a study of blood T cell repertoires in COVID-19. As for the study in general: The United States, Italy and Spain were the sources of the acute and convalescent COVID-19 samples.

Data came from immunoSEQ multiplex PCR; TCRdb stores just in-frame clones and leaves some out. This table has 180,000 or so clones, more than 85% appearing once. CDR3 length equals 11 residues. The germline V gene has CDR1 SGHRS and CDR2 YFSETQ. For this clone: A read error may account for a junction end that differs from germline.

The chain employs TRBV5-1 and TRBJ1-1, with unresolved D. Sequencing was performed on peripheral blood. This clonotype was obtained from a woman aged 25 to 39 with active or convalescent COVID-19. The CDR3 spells CASSLDTEAFF. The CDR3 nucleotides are TGCGCCAGCAGCTTGGACACCGAAGCTTTCTTT. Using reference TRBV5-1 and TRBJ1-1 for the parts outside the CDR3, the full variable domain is KAGVTQTPRYLIKTRGQQVTLSCSPISGHRSVSWYQQTPGQGLQFLFEYFSETQRNKGNFPGRFSGRQFSNSRSEMNVSTLELGDSALYLCASSLDTEAFFGQGTRLTVV.